This T cell receptor (beta chain) came from a study of blood T cell repertoires in COVID-19 (TCRdb year 2020). For the study in its entirety: Samples from collaborators originated in the United States, Italy and Spain and spanned both the acute and convalescent phases of COVID-19. Nearly every sample came with metadata listing a de-identified subject ID, COVID-19 status, age in years and sex. Deeply sampled blood TCRbeta repertoires from subjects exposed to, actively infected with, or recovered from COVID-19 were included in the dataset. The samples were drawn from the first 160 participants of the ongoing ImmuneRACE study and from 1,254 subjects provided by 6 global collaborators. HLA class I and class II types, where available, came from metadata supplied by the sample provider rather than from assay-based typing. The prospective study material was composed of cDNA or gDNA derived from T cells, B-cell-depleted T cells, or PBMCs. The repertoires were released in a freely available public database meant as a resource for research on the immune response to SARS-CoV-2. The paper as a whole reports these results and caveats: The amount of clinical and demographic metadata varied by source and participant and was provided uncurated.

TCRbeta CDR3 regions were amplified from genomic DNA by means of the immunoSEQ Assay, a bias-controlled multiplex PCR. The source study handled its data this way. Within the assay, amplification of reference gene primers was used to estimate how many nucleated cells each sample contained. To quantify the absolute abundance of each unique TCRbeta CDR3 rearrangement, sequence reads were collapsed and filtered. For each sample, productive Simpson clonality was calculated by taking the square root of Simpson's diversity index across productive rearrangements. TCRdb took this table from immuneACCESS and kept in-frame rearrangements with V and J called. Such tables lack part of the clones; where checked against another copy, unresolved V genes explain under half of the gap, and the rest is unexplained. For V, J and clone size, that table is used; D and trimming come from the DNA. The sample profile shows 99,000 or so clones; roughly four fifths of them were found once. 15% of the sample rests with the top ten.

To note about this clone: Its target antigen remains unknown. No per-base quality is available; no much larger clone lies one base away.

The collaborating institutions used their own protocols to collect whole blood in K2EDTA tubes. For TCRbeta analysis, collaborators shipped samples as frozen whole blood, isolated PBMCs, or DNA extracted from either of those sample types. The sequenced material came from peripheral blood. The TCR originated in a woman at least 80 years old with acute or convalescent COVID-19.

The DNA is TGTGCCAGCAGCGTAGCTAGCGGGAGTGGCCAAGAGACCCAGTACTTC. Its protein is CASSVASGSGQETQYF. This receptor chain uses TRBV9 and TRBJ2-5, with TRBD2 matching 10 junction bases. The germline V gene encodes CDR1 SGDLS and CDR2 YYNGEE. There are 16 amino acids in the CDR3, from cysteine to phenylalanine inclusive. Left in the record is the CDR3 DNA by itself, 48 bases read in frame from the first base. Trimmed from V: 0 bases; trimmed from J: 1 base; junction bases lacking a gene match: 3.